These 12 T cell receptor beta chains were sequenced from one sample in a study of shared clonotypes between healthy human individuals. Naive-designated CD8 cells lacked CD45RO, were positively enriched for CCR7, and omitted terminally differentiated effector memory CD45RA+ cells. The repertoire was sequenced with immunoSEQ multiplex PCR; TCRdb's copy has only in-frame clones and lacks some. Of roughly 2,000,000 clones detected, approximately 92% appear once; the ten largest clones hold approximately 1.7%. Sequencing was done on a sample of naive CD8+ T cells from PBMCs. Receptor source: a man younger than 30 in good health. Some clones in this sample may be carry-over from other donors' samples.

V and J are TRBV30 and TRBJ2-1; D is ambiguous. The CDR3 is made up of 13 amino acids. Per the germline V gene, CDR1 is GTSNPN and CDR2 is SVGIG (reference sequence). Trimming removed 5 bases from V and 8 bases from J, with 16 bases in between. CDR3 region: CAWSRASRDEQFF. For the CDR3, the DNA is TGTGCCTGGTCTAGGGCCTCGCGAGATGAGCAGTTCTTC.

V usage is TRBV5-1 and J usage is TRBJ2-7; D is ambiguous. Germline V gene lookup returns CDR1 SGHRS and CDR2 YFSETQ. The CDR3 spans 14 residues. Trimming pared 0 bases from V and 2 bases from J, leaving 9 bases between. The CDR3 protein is CASSLDSSAYEQYF. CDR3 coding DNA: TGCGCCAGCAGCTTGGACAGCTCCGCCTACGAGCAGTACTTC.

CDR3 sequence reads: CSVRDSVPYNEQFF. The CDR3 DNA follows: TGCAGCGTCCGGGACTCTGTTCCGTACAATGAGCAGTTCTTC. The J gene is TRBJ2-1, the V gene TRBV29-1; tentatively, D is TRBD2 (6 bases). This CDR3 has 14 residues. Germline V gene lookup returns CDR1 SQVTM and CDR2 ANQGSEA. V lost 6 bases and J lost 4, with 16 bases in between.

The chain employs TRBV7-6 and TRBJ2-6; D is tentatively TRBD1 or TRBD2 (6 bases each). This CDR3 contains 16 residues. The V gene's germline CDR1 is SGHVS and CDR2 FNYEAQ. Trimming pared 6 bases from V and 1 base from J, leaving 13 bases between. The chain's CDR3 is CASREGGTSGANVLTF. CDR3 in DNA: TGTGCCAGCAGGGAAGGGGGGACGTCTGGGGCCAACGTCCTGACTTTC.

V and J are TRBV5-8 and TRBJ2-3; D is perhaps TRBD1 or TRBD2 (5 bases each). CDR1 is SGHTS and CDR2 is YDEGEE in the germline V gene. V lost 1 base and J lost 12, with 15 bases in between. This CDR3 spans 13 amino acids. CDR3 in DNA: TGTGCCAGCAGCTTGTTCCGGGACCTATATCAGTATTTT. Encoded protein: CASSLFRDLYQYF. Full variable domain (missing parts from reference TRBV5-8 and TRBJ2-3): EAGVTQSPTHLIKTRGQQATLRCSPISGHTSVYWYQQALGLGLQFLLWYDEGEERNRGNFPPRFSGRQFPNYSSELNVNALELEDSALYLCASSLFRDLYQYFGPGTRLTVL.

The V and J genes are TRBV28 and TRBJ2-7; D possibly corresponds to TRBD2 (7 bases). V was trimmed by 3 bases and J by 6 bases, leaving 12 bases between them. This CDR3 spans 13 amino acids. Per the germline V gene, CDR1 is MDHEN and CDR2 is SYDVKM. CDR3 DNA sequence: TGTGCCAGCAGTTTGCGGGGGCTGGTCGAGCAGTACTTC. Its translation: CASSLRGLVEQYF.

CDR3 region: CASSQDLDGRFQGGDEQFF. CDR3 sequence (DNA): TGCGCCAGCAGCCAAGATCTCGACGGTCGGTTTCAGGGTGGGGATGAGCAGTTCTTC. The chain couples TRBV4-3 to TRBJ2-1, with D possibly TRBD1 on 5 matching bases. CDR3 length equals 19 residues. Trimming cost V 0 bases and J 8 bases, with 26 bases left between them. CDR1 LGHNA and CDR2 YSLEER come from the germline V gene.

The CDR3 region is CASSLLGLAEQFF. CDR3 DNA sequence: TGTGCCAGCAGCCTCCTCGGGCTGGCAGAGCAGTTCTTC. This chain joins TRBV11-2 and TRBJ2-1; D is ambiguous. CDR1 is SGHAT, CDR2 FQNNGV, per germline. Trimming cost V 5 bases and J 10 bases, with 15 bases left between them. The CDR3 spans 13 residues.

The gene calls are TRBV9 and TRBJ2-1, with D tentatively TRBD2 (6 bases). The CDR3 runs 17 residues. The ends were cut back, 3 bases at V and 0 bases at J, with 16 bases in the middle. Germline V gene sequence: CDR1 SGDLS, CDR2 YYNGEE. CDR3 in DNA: TGTGCCAGCAGCGCCAGGACGGGGGTAGTCTCCTACAATGAGCAGTTCTTC. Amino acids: CASSARTGVVSYNEQFF.

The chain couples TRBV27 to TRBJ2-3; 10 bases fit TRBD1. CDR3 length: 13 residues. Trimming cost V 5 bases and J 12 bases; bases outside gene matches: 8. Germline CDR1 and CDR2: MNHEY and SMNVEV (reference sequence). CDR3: CASSLSRTGGQYF. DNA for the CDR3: TGTGCCAGCAGTCTTTCCAGGACAGGGGGACAGTATTTT.

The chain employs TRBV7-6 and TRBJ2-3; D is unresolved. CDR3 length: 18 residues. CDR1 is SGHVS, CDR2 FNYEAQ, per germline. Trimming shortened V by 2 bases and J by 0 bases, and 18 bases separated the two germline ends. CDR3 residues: CASSLFRPVMTSTDTQYF. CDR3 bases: TGTGCCAGCAGCTTATTTCGGCCCGTTATGACTAGCACAGATACGCAGTATTTT.

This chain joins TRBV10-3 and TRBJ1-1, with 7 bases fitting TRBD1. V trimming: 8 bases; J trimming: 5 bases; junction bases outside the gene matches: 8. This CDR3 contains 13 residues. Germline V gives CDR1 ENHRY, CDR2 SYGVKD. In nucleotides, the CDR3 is TGTGCCATCGGGGAGGGGGCGGAAACTGAAGCTTTCTTT. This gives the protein CAIGEGAETEAFF.